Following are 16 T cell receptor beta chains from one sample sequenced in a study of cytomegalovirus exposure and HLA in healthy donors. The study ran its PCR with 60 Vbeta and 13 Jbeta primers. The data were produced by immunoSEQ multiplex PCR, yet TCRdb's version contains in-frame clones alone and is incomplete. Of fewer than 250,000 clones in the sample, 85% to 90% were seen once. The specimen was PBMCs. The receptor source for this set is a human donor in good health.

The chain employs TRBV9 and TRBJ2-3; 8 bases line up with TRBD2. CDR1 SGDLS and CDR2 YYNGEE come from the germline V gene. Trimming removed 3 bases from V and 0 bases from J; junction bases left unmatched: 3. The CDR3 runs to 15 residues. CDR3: CASSGGGSSTDTQYF. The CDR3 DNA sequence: TGTGCCAGCAGCGGCGGGGGGTCTAGCACAGATACGCAGTATTTT.

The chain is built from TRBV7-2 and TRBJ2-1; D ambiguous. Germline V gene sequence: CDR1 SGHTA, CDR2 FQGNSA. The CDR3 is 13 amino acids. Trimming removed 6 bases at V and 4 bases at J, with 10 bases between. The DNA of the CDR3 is TGTGCCAGCAGTTTCTCTAGATACAATGAGCAGTTCTTC. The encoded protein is CASSFSRYNEQFF.

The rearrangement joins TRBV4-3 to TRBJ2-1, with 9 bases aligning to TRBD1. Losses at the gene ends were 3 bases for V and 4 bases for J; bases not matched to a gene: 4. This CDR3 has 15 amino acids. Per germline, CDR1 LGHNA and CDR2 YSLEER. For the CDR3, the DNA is TGCGCCAGCAGCCAGCCGGGACAGGGTTACAATGAGCAGTTCTTC. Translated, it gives CASSQPGQGYNEQFF.

The CDR3 coding sequence is TGTGCCAGCAGTGACGAGACCTACAATGAGCAGTTCTTC. Protein sequence: CASSDETYNEQFF. This chain links TRBV6-4 with TRBJ2-1; D not resolved. The germline V gene has CDR1 MRHNA and CDR2 SNTAGT. CDR3 length equals 13 residues. Trimming took 2 bases from V and 2 from J, leaving 4 bases between them.

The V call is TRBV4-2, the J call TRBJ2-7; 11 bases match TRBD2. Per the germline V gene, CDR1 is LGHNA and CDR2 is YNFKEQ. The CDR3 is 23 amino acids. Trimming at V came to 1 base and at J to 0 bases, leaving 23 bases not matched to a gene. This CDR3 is CASSQGTRFAPSGRRGDSYEQYF. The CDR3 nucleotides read TGTGCCAGCAGCCAAGGTACAAGGTTTGCGCCTAGCGGGAGGAGGGGGGACTCCTACGAGCAGTACTTC.

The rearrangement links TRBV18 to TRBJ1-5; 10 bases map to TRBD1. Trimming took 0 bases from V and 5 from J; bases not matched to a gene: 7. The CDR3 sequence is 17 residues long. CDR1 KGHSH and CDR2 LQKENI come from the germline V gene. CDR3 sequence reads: CASSPPTGQGTYQPQHF. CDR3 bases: TGTGCCAGCTCACCACCTACGGGACAGGGGACTTATCAGCCCCAGCATTTT.

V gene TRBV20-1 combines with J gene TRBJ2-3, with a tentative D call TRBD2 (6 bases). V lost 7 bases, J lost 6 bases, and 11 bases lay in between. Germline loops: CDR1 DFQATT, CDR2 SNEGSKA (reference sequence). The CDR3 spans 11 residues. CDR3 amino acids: CSGQRADTQYF. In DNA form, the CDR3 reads TGCAGTGGCCAGCGGGCGGATACGCAGTATTTT.

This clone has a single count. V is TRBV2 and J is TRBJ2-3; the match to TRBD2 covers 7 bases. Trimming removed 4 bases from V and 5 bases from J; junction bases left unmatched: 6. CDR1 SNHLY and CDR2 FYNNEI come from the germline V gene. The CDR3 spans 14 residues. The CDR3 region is CASSVAGVIDTQYF. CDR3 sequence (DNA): TGTGCCAGCAGTGTTGCGGGAGTGATAGATACGCAGTATTTT.

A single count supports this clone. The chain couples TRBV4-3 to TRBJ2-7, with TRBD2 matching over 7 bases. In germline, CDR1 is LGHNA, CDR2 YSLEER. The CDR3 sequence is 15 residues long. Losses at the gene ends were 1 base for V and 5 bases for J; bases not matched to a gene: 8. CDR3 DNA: TGCGCCAGCAGCCAAGGGGCGGGAGCGGCTAACGAGCAGTACTTC. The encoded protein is CASSQGAGAANEQYF.

CDR3 sequence reads: CASSRDLTSYNEQFF. The DNA for the CDR3 is TGTGCCAGTAGTAGGGACTTGACCTCCTACAATGAGCAGTTCTTC. The V gene is TRBV19, the J gene TRBJ2-1; possibly TRBD2 for D (6 bases). V was pared by 4 bases and J by 0 bases, with 10 bases between. This CDR3 contains 15 residues. The germline V gene has CDR1 LNHDA and CDR2 SQIVND (reference sequence).

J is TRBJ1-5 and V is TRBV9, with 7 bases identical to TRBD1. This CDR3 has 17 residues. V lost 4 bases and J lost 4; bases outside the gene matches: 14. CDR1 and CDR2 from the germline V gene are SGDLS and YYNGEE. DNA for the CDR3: TGTGCCAGCAGCAAAGACAATGGGGGCAGGGGGAATCAGCCCCAGCATTTT. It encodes CASSKDNGGRGNQPQHF.

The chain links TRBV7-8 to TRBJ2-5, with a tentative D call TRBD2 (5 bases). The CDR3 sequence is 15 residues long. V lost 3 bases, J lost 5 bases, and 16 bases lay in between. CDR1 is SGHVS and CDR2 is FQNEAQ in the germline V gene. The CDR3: CASSFGEGRAETQYF. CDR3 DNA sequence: TGTGCCAGCAGCTTTGGTGAAGGGCGGGCCGAGACCCAGTACTTC.

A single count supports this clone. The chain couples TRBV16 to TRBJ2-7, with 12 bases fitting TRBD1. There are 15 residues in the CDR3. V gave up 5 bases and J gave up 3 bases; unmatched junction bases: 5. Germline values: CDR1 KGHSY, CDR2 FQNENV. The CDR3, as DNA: TGTGCCAGCAGCTCTGGGACAGGGGGCGGCTACGAGCAGTACTTC. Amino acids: CASSSGTGGGYEQYF. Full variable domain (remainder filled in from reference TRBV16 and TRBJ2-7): GEEVAQTPKHLVRGEGQKAKLYCAPIKGHSYVFWYQQVLKNEFKFLISFQNENVFDETGMPKERFSAKCLPNSPCSLEIQATKLEDSAVYFCASSSGTGGGYEQYFGPGTRLTVT.

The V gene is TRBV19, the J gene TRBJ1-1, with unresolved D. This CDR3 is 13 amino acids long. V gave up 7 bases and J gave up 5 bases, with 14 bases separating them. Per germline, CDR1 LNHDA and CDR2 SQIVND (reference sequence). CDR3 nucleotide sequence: TGTGCCAGTATGGGCCAAGTAACGACTGAAGCTTTCTTT. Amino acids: CASMGQVTTEAFF.

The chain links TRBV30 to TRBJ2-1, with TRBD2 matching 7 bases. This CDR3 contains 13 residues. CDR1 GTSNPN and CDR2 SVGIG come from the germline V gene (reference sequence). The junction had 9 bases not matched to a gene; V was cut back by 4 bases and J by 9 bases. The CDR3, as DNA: TGTGCCTGGACCCGCAGGAGGGAGGGTGAGCAGTTCTTC. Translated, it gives CAWTRRREGEQFF.

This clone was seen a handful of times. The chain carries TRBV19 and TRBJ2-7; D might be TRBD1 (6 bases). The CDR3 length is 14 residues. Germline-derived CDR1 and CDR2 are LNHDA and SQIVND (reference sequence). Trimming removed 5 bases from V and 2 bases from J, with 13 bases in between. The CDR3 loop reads CASSPSTGTYEQYF. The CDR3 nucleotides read TGTGCCAGTAGTCCTTCGACAGGCACCTACGAGCAGTACTTC.